This TCR beta chain was recovered during a study of blood T cell repertoires in COVID-19. Study-wide context: Acute and convalescent COVID-19 samples came from the United States, Italy and Spain. Nucleic acid was either cDNA or gDNA, and it came from T cells, B-cell-depleted T cells, or PBMCs.

This clone was observed once. CDR3 length equals 14 residues. V lost 3 bases and J 4 bases, leaving 12 bases between the germline ends. Germline loops: CDR1 LNHDA, CDR2 SQIVND (reference sequence). Profiled with immunoSEQ multiplex PCR; TCRdb holds only in-frame clones, not every one. The repertoire holds approximately 300,000 clones, with roughly 90% as singletons. Sequences were obtained from peripheral blood. This TCR came from a man aged 18 to 35 who had recovered from COVID-19. The chain joins TRBV19 to TRBJ1-2; the D gene is possibly TRBD1 (5 bases). In nucleotides, the CDR3 is TGTGCCAGTAGTATTAAATCCGGGGGCTATGGCTACACCTTC. Protein: CASSIKSGGYGYTF.